These T cell receptor beta chains were read from a single sample in a study of identical twins. One entry per CDR3 protein results from TCRdb running MiXCR on the 5' RACE reads. The table shows about 470,000 distinct CDR3 sequences, with roughly 26% occurring only once. The data also belong to a second study, concerning T cells expressing NK-cell markers.

Input material: CD4+ T cells sorted from blood. The source is a woman between 18 and 29 years old in good health. Both conserved end residues are part of each CDR3. The order of the fields is J gene, clone size, D gene, V gene, CDR3 protein, CDR3 DNA. A D gene is named only where the DNA matches it firmly. Only some rows state a clone size, as once, few, many or a class for expanded clones.

TRBJ2-7 - TRBD1 TRBV20-1 CSVKDRPYEQYF TGCAGTGTTAAGGACAGGCCTTACGAGCAGTACTTC
TRBJ2-1 - TRBD2 TRBV18 CASSPTGTTVNEQFF TGTGCCAGCTCACCAACGGGGACTACCGTAAATGAGCAGTTCTTC
TRBJ2-3 - TRBD2 TRBV20-1 CSARDPSGGSTDTQYF TGCAGTGCTAGAGATCCCAGCGGGGGTAGCACAGATACGCAGTATTTT
TRBJ1-2 - - TRBV10-3 CAISYREYGYTF TGTGCCATCAGTTACAGGGAGTATGGCTACACCTTC
TRBJ1-2 few TRBD1 TRBV6-2/TRBV6-3 CASRATGAYGYTF TGTGCCAGCAGGGCCACAGGGGCCTATGGCTACACCTTC
TRBJ1-2 few TRBD1 TRBV5-1 CASSLDRDDYGYTF TGCGCCAGCAGCTTAGACAGGGACGACTATGGCTACACCTTC
TRBJ2-7 - - TRBV15 CATGKGLGYEQYF TGTGCCACCGGGAAGGGGCTAGGTTACGAGCAGTACTTC
TRBJ2-7 - TRBD2 TRBV20-1 CSAQGLAGGIYEQYF TGCAGTGCCCAGGGACTAGCGGGGGGGATATACGAGCAGTACTTC
TRBJ2-2 - - TRBV20-1 CSASRAGELFF TGCAGTGCTAGCCGGGCCGGGGAGCTGTTTTTT
TRBJ1-5 many - TRBV12-3/TRBV12-4 CASTLDPNQPQHF TGTGCCAGCACCTTGGACCCAAATCAGCCCCAGCATTTT
TRBJ2-5 few - TRBV2 CASKPGRGTQYF TGTGCCAGCAAGCCGGGACGGGGGACCCAGTACTTC
TRBJ1-2 - TRBD1 TRBV2 CASGDRNYGYTF TGTGCCAGCGGGGACAGGAACTATGGCTACACCTTC
TRBJ1-2 - - TRBV7-2 CASSLVGTPSF TGTGCCAGCAGCTTAGTGGGGACCCCCTCATTC
TRBJ1-2 - TRBD1 TRBV18 CASSRGQGSFNYGYTF TGTGCCAGCTCACGCGGACAGGGTTCATTTAACTATGGCTACACCTTC
TRBJ2-2 few - TRBV7-6 CASRYDRNTGELFF TGTGCCAGCAGATACGACAGGAACACCGGGGAGCTGTTTTTT
TRBJ2-1 few - TRBV2 CASGTEQFF TGTGCCAGCGGGACAGAGCAGTTCTTC
TRBJ2-2 - - TRBV4-2 CASSQETSSTGELFF TGTGCCAGCAGCCAAGAGACTAGTAGTACCGGGGAGCTGTTTTTT
TRBJ2-1 - - TRBV6-1 CASRPWSSAEQFF TGTGCCAGCAGACCGTGGTCTAGCGCTGAGCAGTTCTTC
TRBJ2-5 - - TRBV9 CASSVEGQGPTTQYF TGTGCCAGCAGCGTAGAAGGCCAGGGGCCGACGACCCAGTACTTC
TRBJ2-2 many - TRBV29-1 CSVVLGDGTGELFF TGCAGCGTGGTGTTAGGGGATGGGACCGGGGAGCTGTTTTTT
TRBJ2-1 - - TRBV18 CASSLLLGAHEQFF TGTGCCAGCTCACTTCTGTTAGGGGCCCATGAGCAGTTCTTC
TRBJ1-6 many TRBD1 TRBV10-3 CAISGQGDSPLHF TGTGCCATCAGTGGACAGGGGGATTCACCCCTCCACTTT
TRBJ1-3 - - TRBV12-3/TRBV12-4 CASRLNGNTIYF TGTGCCAGCAGGCTAAACGGAAACACCATATATTTT
TRBJ2-1 - - TRBV20-1 CSASSWRGPLNEQFF TGCAGTGCTAGTTCTTGGCGGGGCCCCCTCAATGAGCAGTTCTTC
TRBJ2-3 - TRBD2 TRBV9 CASSVVSAGTTDTQYF TGTGCCAGCAGCGTAGTGTCAGCGGGGACTACAGATACGCAGTATTTT
TRBJ2-5 - TRBD2 TRBV12-3/TRBV12-4 CASRRGTPKETQYF TGTGCCAGCAGGCGGGGGACTCCCAAAGAGACCCAGTACTTC
TRBJ2-5 - - TRBV10-3 CAISEDSQETQYF TGTGCCATCAGTGAGGACAGTCAAGAGACCCAGTACTTC
TRBJ2-2 - - TRBV20-1 CSAREPGTPNTGELFF TGCAGTGCTAGAGAGCCCGGCACTCCGAACACCGGGGAGCTGTTTTTT
TRBJ1-1 few - TRBV6-2/TRBV6-3 CASTPGRFYRTEAFF TGTGCCAGCACGCCGGGACGATTTTATAGGACTGAAGCTTTCTTT
TRBJ1-2 - - TRBV27 CASSLFPTDYGYTF TGTGCCAGCAGTTTATTCCCGACAGACTATGGCTACACCTTC
TRBJ2-3 few TRBD1 TRBV7-7 CASSLVGGTGDTQYF TGTGCTAGCAGCTTAGTAGGTGGGACAGGAGATACGCAGTATTTT
TRBJ2-3 few - TRBV5-1 CASSLAPASTDTQYF TGCGCCAGCAGCTTGGCTCCGGCGTCGACAGATACGCAGTATTTT
TRBJ1-2 - TRBD1 TRBV4-1 CASSQDLWDRVAYGYTF TGCGCCAGCAGCCAAGATCTCTGGGACAGGGTCGCCTATGGCTACACCTTC
TRBJ2-3 - TRBD2 TRBV7-2 CASSLSGRPPDTQYF TGTGCCAGCAGCCTTAGCGGGAGGCCCCCGGATACGCAGTATTTT
TRBJ2-1 many - TRBV9 CASSVETGRSYNEQFF TGTGCCAGCAGCGTAGAGACGGGGCGGTCCTACAATGAGCAGTTCTTC
TRBJ2-2 - TRBD2 TRBV20-1 CSAPSGRATGELFF TGCAGTGCTCCCAGCGGGAGGGCCACCGGGGAGCTGTTTTTT
TRBJ2-7 - - TRBV4-2 CASSQAGNVGYEQYF TGTGCCAGCAGCCAAGCGGGGAATGTAGGCTACGAGCAGTACTTC
TRBJ2-5 - - TRBV20-1 CSANSLSGTQYF TGCAGTGCAAACAGCCTATCGGGGACCCAGTACTTC
TRBJ2-7 - TRBD2 TRBV25-1 CASSALAGTYEQYF TGTGCCAGCAGTGCACTAGCGGGTACCTACGAGCAGTACTTC
TRBJ2-5 few TRBD1 TRBV20-1 CSARGRTGLTQYF TGCAGTGCTAGAGGCCGGACAGGGCTGACCCAGTACTTC
TRBJ2-2 - - TRBV5-1 CASSLEVGTGELFF TGCGCCAGCAGCTTGGAGGTCGGCACCGGGGAGCTGTTTTTT
TRBJ2-1 - TRBD2 TRBV7-9 CASSLGLAPIYEQFF TGTGCCAGCAGCTTAGGACTAGCCCCTATATATGAGCAGTTCTTC
TRBJ2-3 - TRBD2 TRBV29-1 CSVRLAGDVDTQYF TGCAGCGTACGACTAGCGGGAGACGTAGATACGCAGTATTTT
TRBJ1-1 - TRBD1 TRBV18 CASSPGDRGLGTEAFF TGTGCCAGCTCACCGGGGGACAGGGGGCTCGGCACTGAAGCTTTCTTT
TRBJ2-1 many - TRBV6-2/TRBV6-3 CASRLPNPRNEQFF TGTGCCAGCAGACTTCCGAACCCTCGCAATGAGCAGTTCTTC
TRBJ2-3 few - TRBV12-3/TRBV12-4 CASSLAGRTQYF TGTGCCAGCAGTTTGGCAGGGCGTACGCAGTATTTT
TRBJ2-3 few - TRBV20-1 CSARDPTPSGADTQYF TGCAGTGCTAGAGATCCTACCCCCTCGGGCGCAGATACGCAGTATTTT
TRBJ1-1 few - TRBV5-4 CASSLGTPSGAFF TGTGCCAGCAGCTTGGGTACGCCGTCGGGAGCTTTCTTT
TRBJ2-4 few - TRBV5-5 CASSLDGNIQYF TGTGCCAGCAGCTTAGACGGAAACATTCAGTACTTC
TRBJ2-5 - TRBD1 TRBV20-1 CSASSRGETQYF TGCAGTGCTAGCTCCAGGGGGGAGACCCAGTACTTC